The entry that follows covers one T cell receptor (beta chain) sequence. Its antigen remains undetermined. No base quality information exists; no much larger clone differs at one position. Inclusive of the bounding cysteine and phenylalanine, the CDR3 is 16 residues long. Kept here is only the CDR3 DNA, which spans 48 bases and is read in frame from base 1. The donors were healthy, HIV-negative adults with no recently reported acute infections or vaccinations. Every donor was a Caucasian adult residing in Nashville, Tennessee, USA. CD4+ T cells were enriched through magnetic negative selection, after which naive cells were positively selected on CD45RA and the remaining negative fraction served as the memory subset. Blood was collected by leukapheresis, and PBMCs were isolated by Ficoll-Histopaque density gradient centrifugation and then cryopreserved in liquid nitrogen vapor phase. Analytical flow cytometry was used to check the purity and quantity of each magnetically sorted T cell population. Each sorted fraction had its genomic DNA isolated and then quantified by UV absorbance on a Nanodrop 2000c.

These data are taken from a study of shared clonotypes between healthy human individuals (dated by TCRdb to the early 2020s). With regard to the full study: The cohort included a few men and a couple of women between 18 and 49 years of age. For each donor, CD4 naive and CD4 memory were each given three plates, CD8 naive was given two plates, and CD8 memory was given one plate. To estimate repertoire size and how much clonotype sharing occurs between individuals, the study deeply sequenced the blood TCR repertoires of five healthy adults. Libraries were prepared and TCR repertoires were sequenced by different laboratories using diverse techniques, in order to increase sequencing depth and limit assay-specific biases. Each donor's leukapheresis produced roughly between roughly 0.85 and 10 billion PBMCs. The full study reports these points: Because the study included a small number of donors, the genetic and exposure-history diversity represented was limited. Pairwise subsampling indicated that sequencing depth was expected to affect the degree of clonotype sharing among donors. Naive subsets generally had larger estimated clonotype richness than memory subsets. Sampling was restricted to blood, and TCR repertoires in tissue are likely to differ from TCR repertoires in blood. When a handful of donors were compared, the shared fraction of clonotypes was about 5% for naive CD4, 3.5% to 4% for naive CD8, 2% to 2.5% for memory CD4, and approximately 0.4% for memory CD8. Compared with non-shared clonotypes, clonotypes shared by all four sorted-subset donors had higher generation probabilities. Even with the large sequencing depth, rarefaction of the sorted-subset datasets indicated that sequencing was incomplete.

Using the deep immunoSEQ assay, TCR CDR3 regions were amplified from genomic DNA by multiplex PCR. Extracted genomic DNA from each cell subset was spread evenly across all wells of several immunoSEQ 96-well plates, with each plate serving as a replicate. For sorted subsets, 150 to 250 ng of genomic DNA, equivalent to 30,000 or so T cell genomes, went into each replicate PCR. Purified libraries were measured with a Qubit 3.0 fluorometer, size-checked on a Bioanalyzer 2100, and measured again with the KAPA Library Quantification kit. A separate single-read 150-cycle Illumina NextSeq 550 flow cell was used to sequence each immunoSEQ 96-well plate. On the authors' methods: The immunoSEQ output contained only junctional sequences without quality scores, so filtering could not match that applied to full-length reads. Sequences were annotated with PyIR, a Python wrapper for IgBLAST v1.9, using IMGT germline references to assign V/J genes and CDR3. Reads were filtered out if the reads had weak V/J assignments (E-value above 1e-6), no CDR3, stop codons, out-of-frame junctions, or ambiguous translated residues. A V3J clonotype was defined by an identical inferred V gene, J gene, and CDR3 amino acid sequence. Percentage overlap between repertoires was calculated by dividing the number of shared unique clonotypes by the size of the smaller repertoire. Repertoire richness was assessed with RTK rarefaction, the Chao1 estimator, and Recon v2.1 estimates of unobserved clonotypes. OLGA was used to compute generation probabilities for all TCRbeta clonotypes that the gDNA method yielded from a few donors. TCRdb re-hosts the immuneACCESS table, in-frame sequences only. Its copies lack some clones; in the studies checked, an unresolved V gene accounts for under half of them, and the cause for the rest is not known. The V and J calls and the clone size are those of that table, but D and trimming were determined from the DNA. Counted in this sample were more than 550,000 clones; 72% of them appeared once. The ten largest clones take up less than 2% of the sample.

This clonotype was obtained from a woman in her 30s in good health. The rearrangement joined TRBV21-1 to TRBJ2-5; TRBD1, the D gene given by the table, was not confirmed from the DNA. TRBV21-1 is recorded as a pseudogene. Sequencing used memory CD4+ T cells sorted from blood. The sample's cell subset or site label, in plain terms: CD45RA-negative fraction. The nucleotides read TGTGCCAGCAGCAATGACGGAAAAACAGGTGGAGAGACCCAGTACTTC. Its translation reads: CASSNDGKTGGETQYF.